Listed below are T cell receptor beta chains from one sample, sequenced in a study of beta chain features in type 1 diabetes. Measured with immunoSEQ multiplex PCR; TCRdb has only the in-frame clones, and not every one. This sample has hundreds of thousands of clones, with around 15% found just once. Specimen: naive CD4+ T cells from blood. The origin of the receptors is a man between 18 and 35 years old with type 1 diabetes. Both conserved end residues are part of each CDR3. The D gene is left open where the match is weak. The size entry is marked missing in some rows and otherwise reads once, few, many or a size class.

TRBV28	TRBJ2-7	few	.	CASTPSWSEQYF	TGTGCCAGCACTCCGAGTTGGAGCGAGCAGTACTTC
TRBV6-5	TRBJ1-6	.	.	CASSYSGGERGSPLHF	TGTGCCAGCAGTTACTCTGGCGGGGAGAGAGGTTCACCCCTCCACTTT
TRBV9	TRBJ2-5	.	.	CASSMIGAPAETQYF	TGTGCCAGCAGCATGATCGGGGCCCCTGCGGAGACCCAGTACTTC
TRBV7-2	TRBJ1-5	few	.	CASTPRGGGNQPQHF	TGTGCCAGCACCCCCCGTGGGGGCGGCAATCAGCCCCAGCATTTT
TRBV28	TRBJ2-7	.	.	CASTTPAVRSYEQYF	TGTGCCAGCACGACACCCGCCGTAAGGTCCTACGAGCAGTACTTC
TRBV11-1	TRBJ1-1	.	TRBD1	CASSPRDSREAFF	TGTGCCAGCAGCCCACGGGACAGCCGAGAAGCTTTCTTT
TRBV30	TRBJ1-3	.	.	CAWRYRGLTGNTIYF	TGTGCCTGGAGATACCGGGGGTTAACTGGAAACACCATATATTTT
TRBV2	TRBJ1-2	few	.	CASSMMTGSDGYTF	TGTGCCAGCAGCATGATGACGGGATCTGATGGCTACACCTTC
TRBV2	TRBJ1-2	.	.	CASSEGPQQPLGYTF	TGTGCCAGCAGTGAGGGGCCCCAACAGCCCCTTGGCTACACCTTC
TRBV9	TRBJ2-3	.	.	CASSVGGASTDTQYF	TGTGCCAGCAGCGTAGGAGGGGCAAGCACAGATACGCAGTATTTT
TRBV2	TRBJ1-6	few	.	CASSDRVSNSPLHF	TGTGCCAGCAGTGACAGGGTTTCTAATTCACCCCTCCACTTT
TRBV29-1	TRBJ1-1	.	TRBD1	CSGRGYSTEAFF	TGCAGCGGCAGGGGGTATAGCACTGAAGCTTTCTTT
TRBV28	TRBJ2-2	.	.	CASSLSHSGNTGELFF	TGTGCCAGCAGTTTATCCCACAGCGGAAACACCGGGGAGCTGTTTTTT
TRBV6-5	TRBJ2-1	few	.	CASSGQSSYNEQFF	TGTGCCAGCAGTGGACAGAGCTCCTACAATGAGCAGTTCTTC
TRBV7-6	TRBJ1-3	.	.	CASSLAPGNSGNTIYF	TGTGCCAGCAGCTTAGCGCCGGGGAACTCTGGAAACACCATATATTTT
TRBV7-6	TRBJ2-1	few	TRBD1	CASSQGQGGYNEQFF	TGTGCCAGCAGCCAGGGACAGGGAGGCTACAATGAGCAGTTCTTC
TRBV18	TRBJ1-4	few	TRBD1	CASSPPGQGNEKLFF	TGTGCCAGCTCACCACCGGGACAGGGAAATGAAAAACTGTTTTTT
TRBV7-9	TRBJ2-1	.	.	CASSLGRGSDEQFF	TGTGCCAGCAGCTTGGGAAGGGGGAGCGATGAGCAGTTCTTC
TRBV5-1	TRBJ1-1	.	TRBD1	CASSETIGTGGTEAFF	TGCGCCAGCAGCGAGACGATCGGGACAGGGGGCACTGAAGCTTTCTTT
TRBV4-1	TRBJ1-2	few	TRBD1	CASSQDGQGINGYTF	TGCGCCAGCAGCCAAGATGGACAGGGGATTAATGGCTACACCTTC
TRBV5-4	TRBJ2-7	few	TRBD2	CASSIFGTPGLARF	TGTGCCAGCTCGATCTTTGGGACTCCGGGACTAGCCCGTTTC
TRBV6-5	TRBJ2-1	few	.	CASSYPGVGTNEQFF	TGTGCCAGCAGTTACCCGGGGGTCGGAACTAATGAGCAGTTCTTC
TRBV5-1	TRBJ1-2	.	TRBD1	CASSYGQGEGYTF	TGCGCCAGCAGCTACGGACAGGGAGAAGGCTACACCTTC
TRBV7-2	TRBJ2-3	few	.	CASSLVLADTQYF	TGTGCCAGCAGCTTAGTCTTAGCAGATACGCAGTATTTT
TRBV19	TRBJ2-4	.	.	CASSIKSMPEGIQYF	TGTGCCAGTAGTATTAAGTCCATGCCAGAAGGCATTCAGTACTTC
TRBV25-1	TRBJ1-1	.	TRBD1	CASSVLTGVNTEAFF	TGTGCCAGCAGTGTTCTCACAGGGGTGAACACTGAAGCTTTCTTT
TRBV6-5	TRBJ2-7	few	TRBD1	CASSTTTGTAYEQYF	TGTGCCAGCAGTACCACGACCGGGACAGCCTACGAGCAGTACTTC
TRBV7-2	TRBJ1-1	few	.	CASSPLEVEAFF	TGTGCCAGCAGCCCCCTGGAGGTTGAAGCTTTCTTT
TRBV10-3	TRBJ1-1	.	TRBD1	CAISEGTVNTEAFF	TGTGCCATCAGTGAGGGGACAGTGAACACTGAAGCTTTCTTT
TRBV27	TRBJ1-2	.	TRBD1	CASSTRTGPYGYTF	TGTGCCAGCAGTACCCGGACAGGACCCTATGGCTACACCTTC
TRBV7-3	TRBJ2-3	few	.	CASSLGDLITDTQYF	TGTGCCAGCAGCTTGGGGGACTTGATCACAGATACGCAGTATTTT
TRBV6-5	TRBJ2-7	few	.	CASSSPGTGPYEQYF	TGTGCCAGCAGTTCCCCGGGGACGGGACCCTACGAGCAGTACTTC
TRBV25-1	TRBJ1-1	few	.	CASGEKNTEAFF	TGTGCCAGTGGTGAAAAGAACACTGAAGCTTTCTTT
TRBV29-1	TRBJ1-1	few	.	CSVQRGITEAFF	TGCAGCGTCCAAAGGGGCATCACTGAAGCTTTCTTT
TRBV4-2	TRBJ2-7	.	TRBD1	CASSQSGTGFYEQYF	TGTGCCAGCAGCCAATCCGGGACAGGGTTCTACGAGCAGTACTTC